Presented here are 21 T cell receptor beta chains from one specimen sequenced in a study of T cell responses to AZD1222 COVID-19 vaccine. The protocol was immunoSEQ multiplex PCR, while the TCRdb copy is restricted to in-frame clones and leaves out a portion. The table has 85,000 to 100,000 clones, about 86% seen once. This specimen consisted of peripheral blood, obtained on day 0 of AZD1222 vaccination. The receptors were sampled from an adult in good health.

Written as DNA, the CDR3 is TGTGCCACCTCAGGGACAGGCTTTTATGGTGAGCAGTTCTTC. It encodes CATSGTGFYGEQFF. This chain uses TRBV19 with TRBJ2-1; 8 bases map to TRBD1. Looked up from germline, CDR1 is LNHDA and CDR2 is SQIVND (reference sequence). V was clipped by 10 bases and J by 9 bases; unmatched bases: 14. The CDR3 covers 14 residues.

The rearrangement uses TRBV5-1 and TRBJ1-2; 10 bases align to TRBD1. This CDR3 region has 17 residues. The trim removed 1 base at V and 1 base at J, leaving 7 bases unmatched. Germline-derived CDR1 and CDR2 are SGHRS and YFSETQ. The CDR3 DNA sequence: TGCGCCAGCAGCTTGTCTGGGACAGGGGCCGATAACTATGGCTACACCTTC. This sequence encodes CASSLSGTGADNYGYTF.

V is TRBV19 and J is TRBJ1-4; tentative D call: TRBD1 (6 bases). The CDR3 length is 15 residues. Per germline, CDR1 LNHDA and CDR2 SQIVND (reference sequence). Trimming shortened V by 6 bases and J by 10 bases, and 21 bases separated the two germline ends. The CDR3 sequence is CASSRDIRGSVKLFF. The CDR3 coding sequence is TGTGCCAGTAGCCGCGACATAAGGGGGTCGGTAAAACTGTTTTTT.

V usage is TRBV7-6 and J usage is TRBJ1-3; D unclear. Germline loops: CDR1 SGHVS, CDR2 FNYEAQ. Trimming removed 8 bases at V and 0 bases at J, with 5 bases between. The CDR3 is 12 amino acids. This CDR3 reads CASGSSGNTIYF. In DNA, the CDR3 is TGTGCCAGCGGGAGCTCTGGAAACACCATATATTTT.

V gene TRBV19 combines with J gene TRBJ1-5; 10 positions match TRBD1. The CDR3 loop spans 17 amino acids. Germline CDR1 LNHDA, CDR2 SQIVND (reference sequence). V was pared by 7 bases and J by 2 bases, with 11 bases of the junction left unmatched. CDR3 residues: CASIRDRGGVGNQPQHF. The CDR3 nucleotides are TGTGCCAGTATCCGGGACAGGGGTGGGGTAGGCAATCAGCCCCAGCATTTT.

Concerning this clone itself: Distinct nucleotide sequences in the sample also encode this CDR3. The chain recombines TRBV7-9 with TRBJ2-7; D might be TRBD2 (6 bases). The CDR3 has 14 amino acids. V lost 1 base, J lost 4 bases, and 11 bases lay in between. Germline V gene sequence: CDR1 SEHNR, CDR2 FQNEAQ (reference sequence). The CDR3 reads CASSLGGTLYEQYF. CDR3 bases: TGTGCCAGCAGCTTAGGCGGGACCCTATACGAGCAGTACTTC.

The sample holds one count of this clone. The chain combines TRBV30 with TRBJ1-4, with 8 positions matching TRBD1. The CDR3 runs to 16 residues. Germline loops: CDR1 GTSNPN, CDR2 SVGIG (reference sequence). J was trimmed by 6 bases and V by 1 base; bases with no gene match: 10. CDR3 in DNA: TGTGCCTGGAGTGACAGGGGGACAATGTTACATGAAAAACTGTTTTTT. Translated: CAWSDRGTMLHEKLFF.

On this clone itself: One end of the junction varies from germline; a read error may be responsible. The CDR3 bases are TGTGCTAGCAGCTTAGAAAGAGGGACTCATGAGCAGTTCTTC. It encodes CASSLERGTHEQFF. The chain employs TRBV7-7 and TRBJ2-1; D may be TRBD2 (6 bases). This CDR3 has 14 residues. Germline V gene sequence: CDR1 SSHAT, CDR2 FNYEAQ (reference sequence). The variable domain in full, with the rest retrieved from reference TRBV7-7 and TRBJ2-1, is GAGVSQSPRYKVTKRGQDVTLRCDPISSHATLYWYQQALGQGPEFLTYFNYEAQPDKSGLPSDRFSAERPEGSISTLTIQRTEQRDSAMYRCASSLERGTHEQFFGPGTRLTVL.

A few counts support this clone. The V gene is TRBV7-2, the J gene TRBJ1-2; a weak D match, TRBD1 (5 bases). The CDR3 has 17 amino acids. V gave up 1 base and J gave up 7 bases, with 22 bases separating them. Germline CDR1 is SGHTA and CDR2 is FQGNSA. The chain's CDR3 is CASSLDRGRSRGLGYTF. CDR3 DNA sequence: TGTGCCAGCAGCTTAGATAGGGGCAGATCCCGTGGGCTTGGCTACACCTTC. The full variable domain, with the rest looked up from reference TRBV7-2 and TRBJ1-2, is GAGVSQSPSNKVTEKGKDVELRCDPISGHTALYWYRQSLGQGLEFLIYFQGNSAPDKSGLPSDRFSAERTGGSVSTLTIQRTQQEDSAVYLCASSLDRGRSRGLGYTFGSGTRLTVV.

The CDR3, as DNA: TGTGCCAGCAGCCAACACTCGGAGACCCAGTACTTC. Amino acids: CASSQHSETQYF. V usage is TRBV16 and J usage is TRBJ2-5; D remains ambiguous. This CDR3 has 12 amino acids. The V and J ends lost 2 bases and 5 bases respectively, with 6 bases between them. Germline V gene data show CDR1 as KGHSY and CDR2 as FQNENV.

This chain connects TRBV12-3 or TRBV12-4 to TRBJ1-5; the D gene is possibly TRBD1 (5 bases). CDR3 size: 12 residues. V gave up 8 bases and J gave up 6 bases, with 11 bases separating them. The CDR3 coding sequence is TGTGCCAGCGGGTCGGGGGTTCAGCCCCAGCATTTT. Protein product: CASGSGVQPQHF.

This clone was recorded once. J is TRBJ1-6 and V is TRBV30, with D unclear. V dropped 4 bases and J dropped 7 bases, with 14 bases sitting between them. This CDR3 is 14 amino acids long. Germline loops: CDR1 GTSNPN, CDR2 SVGIG (reference sequence). The CDR3 loop reads CAWTRQGVNSPLHF. The CDR3 DNA reads as TGTGCCTGGACACGACAAGGAGTGAATTCACCCCTCCACTTT.

This clone was observed at least ten times. This sequence joins TRBV7-8 and TRBJ2-2; D is perhaps TRBD1 or TRBD2 (5 bases each). This CDR3 is built from 14 residues. V was shortened by 5 bases and J by 10 bases, with 17 bases between the two germline ends. CDR1 SGHVS and CDR2 FQNEAQ come from the germline V gene. The CDR3 bases are TGTGCCAGCAGCGCCCGGGACGGACATTTGGAGCTGTTTTTT. Amino acids: CASSARDGHLELFF. Full variable domain (rest looked up from reference TRBV7-8 and TRBJ2-2): GAGVSQSPRYKVAKRGQDVALRCDPISGHVSLFWYQQALGQGPEFLTYFQNEAQLDKSGLPSDRFFAERPEGSVSTLKIQRTQQEDSAVYLCASSARDGHLELFFGEGSRLTVL.

The rearrangement joins TRBV5-6 to TRBJ2-7, with D uncertain. V dropped 0 bases and J dropped 4 bases, with 8 bases sitting between them. The CDR3 spans 13 residues. The germline V gene has CDR1 SGHDT and CDR2 YYEEEE. The CDR3, as DNA: TGTGCCAGCAGCTTGGACCCCCTGTACGAGCAGTACTTC. It translates to CASSLDPLYEQYF. Drawing the rest from reference TRBV5-6 and TRBJ2-7, the complete variable domain is DAGVTQSPTHLIKTRGQQVTLRCSPKSGHDTVSWYQQALGQGPQFIFQYYEEEERQRGNFPDRFSGHQFPNYSSELNVNALLLGDSALYLCASSLDPLYEQYFGPGTRLTVT.

This clone has a single count. J is TRBJ1-5 and V is TRBV27; D might be TRBD1 (5 bases). Trimming removed 4 bases from V and 7 bases from J, with 17 bases in between. There are 15 residues in the CDR3. Germline-derived CDR1 and CDR2 are MNHEY and SMNVEV (reference sequence). CDR3 DNA sequence: TGTGCCAGCAGTTCCCACCGGGGGGTCGGACAGCCCCAGCATTTT. Protein product: CASSSHRGVGQPQHF.

In its sample, this clone was seen a few times. The chain carries TRBV7-9 and TRBJ1-2; possible D gene TRBD1, 6 bases. In germline, CDR1 is SEHNR, CDR2 FQNEAQ (reference sequence). The V end was cut by 1 base, the J end by 3 bases, with 15 bases between. The CDR3 totals 16 residues. The CDR3: CASSLGGRGRDYGYTF. The DNA of the CDR3 is TGTGCCAGCAGCTTAGGGGGCAGGGGACGCGACTATGGCTACACCTTC.

The chain employs TRBV4-1 and TRBJ1-3, with D unresolved. The V gene's germline CDR1 is MGHRA and CDR2 YSYEKL. Trimming shortened V by 5 bases and J by 2 bases, and 7 bases separated the two germline ends. This CDR3 region has 13 residues. CDR3 coding DNA: TGCGCCAGCAGCATCCTGGCTGGAAACACCATATATTTT. Protein sequence: CASSILAGNTIYF.

This chain joins TRBV19 and TRBJ2-1, with 8 positions matching TRBD1. CDR3 length: 14 amino acids. Trimming took 10 bases from V and 9 from J; bases not matched to a gene: 14. Germline V gene data show CDR1 as LNHDA and CDR2 as SQIVND (reference sequence). CDR3 coding DNA: TGTGCCATTCAACCGACCGCAGGGGGCAGTGAGCAGTTCTTC. Protein: CAIQPTAGGSEQFF.

In nucleotides, the CDR3 is TGTGCCAGCAGCACAGGGGAGGGAAACACCATATATTTT. Protein: CASSTGEGNTIYF. The V call is TRBV5-4, the J call TRBJ1-3; 7 bases agree with TRBD1. CDR3 length: 13 residues. Looked up from germline, CDR1 is SGHNT and CDR2 is YYREEE (reference sequence). J gave up 4 bases and V 4 bases, and 2 bases lay outside the gene matches.

The chain is built from TRBV9 and TRBJ2-2; D remains ambiguous. Between the trimmed V and J ends, which lost 0 bases and 0 bases, there was a span of 9 bases. Germline V gene data show CDR1 as SGDLS and CDR2 as YYNGEE. The CDR3 is 16 amino acids. The CDR3 coding sequence is TGTGCCAGCAGCGTAGATCCGAATACGAACACCGGGGAGCTGTTTTTT. This gives the protein CASSVDPNTNTGELFF.

This clone appeared a single time. The chain links TRBV7-6 to TRBJ2-3; 11 nucleotides match TRBD1. The V gene's germline CDR1 is SGHVS and CDR2 FNYEAQ. This CDR3 is 15 amino acids long. V shed 1 base, J shed 7 bases, and the junction held 4 bases outside the gene matches. CDR3 sequence reads: CASSLGGQGANTQYF. DNA of the CDR3: TGTGCCAGCAGCTTAGGTGGACAGGGGGCGAATACGCAGTATTTT.